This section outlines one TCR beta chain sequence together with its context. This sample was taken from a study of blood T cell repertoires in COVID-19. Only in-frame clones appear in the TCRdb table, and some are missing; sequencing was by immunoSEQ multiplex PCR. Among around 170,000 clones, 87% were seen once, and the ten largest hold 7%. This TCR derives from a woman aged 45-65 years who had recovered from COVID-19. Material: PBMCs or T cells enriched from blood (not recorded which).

CDR3 sequence (DNA): TGCAGTGCTAGTGGGCTAGCGGGGTTCTACGAGCAGTACTTC. It translates to CSASGLAGFYEQYF. This rearrangement joins TRBV20-1 to TRBJ2-7, with TRBD2 identical over 9 bases. Germline loops: CDR1 DFQATT, CDR2 SNEGSKA (reference sequence). There are 14 residues in the CDR3. J lost 3 bases, V lost 3 bases, and 6 bases had no gene match.